This entry lists 30 T cell receptor beta chains sequenced from one sample in a study of shared clonotypes between healthy human individuals. The repertoire was sequenced with immunoSEQ multiplex PCR; TCRdb's copy has only in-frame clones and lacks some. The repertoire includes roughly 2 million clones, about 95% of them detected once, and around 0.13% sits in the top ten. The specimen was naive CD4+ T cells sorted from blood. Subset indicated: CD45RA+ positively selected. All receptors come from a man between 18 and 29 years old in good health.

This CDR3 reads CSAPGLAEQFF. Written as DNA, the CDR3 is TGCAGTGCCCCTGGACTAGCGGAGCAGTTCTTC. This chain uses TRBV20-1 with TRBJ2-1; TRBD2 aligns across 9 bases. This CDR3 is 11 amino acids long. CDR1 and CDR2 (germline): DFQATT, SNEGSKA (reference sequence). The junction had 4 bases not matched to a gene; V was cut back by 6 bases and J by 10 bases.

The chain links TRBV6-5 to TRBJ1-3, with a weak D call TRBD1 (5 bases). Germline V gene lookup returns CDR1 MNHEY and CDR2 SVGAGI. The CDR3 contains 15 residues. The ends were cut back, 6 bases at V and 1 base at J, with 13 bases in the middle. The CDR3 region is CASSGWGWSGNTIYF. CDR3 bases: TGTGCCAGCAGCGGCTGGGGCTGGTCTGGAAACACCATATATTTT.

The chain is built from TRBV5-5 and TRBJ1-6, with a weak D call TRBD1 (5 bases). The CDR3 runs to 13 residues. Germline V gene data show CDR1 as SGHKS and CDR2 as YYEKEE (reference sequence). Trimming removed 4 bases from V and 10 bases from J, with 12 bases in between. The CDR3 protein is CASSRERGSPLHF. The CDR3 coding sequence is TGTGCCAGCAGCCGGGAGCGGGGCTCACCCCTCCACTTT.

The chain links TRBV10-3 to TRBJ2-5; 10 nucleotides agree with TRBD2. Trimming removed 4 bases from V and 2 bases from J; junction bases left unmatched: 7. CDR1 is ENHRY, CDR2 SYGVKD, per germline. The CDR3 is 16 amino acids. The CDR3, as DNA: TGTGCCATCAGTGCCGGGACTAGCGCAATACAAGAGACCCAGTACTTC. It codes for CAISAGTSAIQETQYF.

V is TRBV10-1 and J is TRBJ1-6; D uncertain. This CDR3 contains 14 residues. The V end lost 6 bases, the J end lost 9 bases, and 15 bases lay between the germline ends. Germline loops: CDR1 WNHNN, CDR2 SYGVQD (reference sequence). For the CDR3, the DNA is TGCGCCAGCAGCCCTTCGGGAGCCGGTTCACCCCTCCACTTT. Amino acid sequence: CASSPSGAGSPLHF.

The rearrangement links TRBV30 to TRBJ1-5; D perhaps matches TRBD1 (6 bases). V shed 3 bases and J shed 2 bases, with 8 bases lying between them. CDR1 and CDR2 from the germline V gene are GTSNPN and SVGIG (reference sequence). The CDR3 spans 13 residues. The CDR3 reads CAWRGAGNQPQHF. The CDR3 nucleotides are TGTGCCTGGAGGGGGGCTGGCAATCAGCCCCAGCATTTT.

The V call is TRBV30, the J call TRBJ1-2; D possibly corresponds to TRBD1 (5 bases). The ends were cut back, 3 bases at V and 8 bases at J, with 16 bases in the middle. Germline V gene lookup returns CDR1 GTSNPN and CDR2 SVGIG (reference sequence). This CDR3 is 13 amino acids long. CDR3 sequence: CAWRTAGTLGYTF. In nucleotides, the CDR3 is TGTGCCTGGAGGACGGCGGGGACTTTAGGCTACACCTTC.

The rearrangement joins TRBV30 to TRBJ1-6; maybe TRBD1 (5 bases). Deletions cut 5 bases from V and 2 bases from J, with 19 bases between. Germline loops: CDR1 GTSNPN, CDR2 SVGIG (reference sequence). The CDR3 extends over 17 amino acids. The CDR3 DNA follows: TGTGCCTGGGAAACCGGGACCACGAACACCTATAATTCACCCCTCCACTTT. This gives the protein CAWETGTTNTYNSPLHF.

CDR3 sequence: CASSQEPGHPYQPQHF. The DNA for the CDR3 is TGCGCCAGCAGCCAGGAACCAGGGCATCCATATCAGCCCCAGCATTTT. V and J are TRBV4-3 and TRBJ1-5; TRBD1 is a possible D gene (5 bases). Trimming cost V 3 bases and J 5 bases, with 17 bases left between them. Germline loops: CDR1 LGHNA, CDR2 YSLEER. The CDR3 consists of 16 residues.

The chain has TRBV18 and TRBJ1-2; 7 positions agree with TRBD1. The germline CDR1 and CDR2 sequences are KGHSH and LQKENI. The CDR3 consists of 13 residues. V shed 5 bases and J 5 bases; nucleotides not matched to a gene: 5. CDR3 nucleotides: TGTGCCAGCTCAGAGGGGGCACATTATGGCTACACCTTC. As protein: CASSEGAHYGYTF.

This clone was picked up one time. The V call is TRBV28, the J call TRBJ1-1, with D unresolved. The CDR3 contains 15 residues. Germline CDR1 and CDR2: MDHEN and SYDVKM. The V end was cut by 5 bases, the J end by 1 base, with 14 bases between. The CDR3 DNA reads TGTGCCAGCAGTCACCGTGGGATAAGGAACACTGAAGCTTTCTTT. Encoded protein: CASSHRGIRNTEAFF.

V gene TRBV5-4 combines with J gene TRBJ2-5; 12 positions match TRBD1. V lost 3 bases, J lost 5 bases, and 8 bases stayed unmatched. There are 16 residues in the CDR3. In germline, CDR1 is SGHNT, CDR2 YYREEE (reference sequence). The CDR3 region is CASSSAGQGAGETQYF. The CDR3 DNA follows: TGTGCCAGCAGCTCGGCGGGACAGGGGGCAGGGGAGACCCAGTACTTC.

The chain recombines TRBV7-3 with TRBJ2-3; 12 bases match TRBD2. Germline trimming cut 5 bases from V and 5 bases from J; bases unmatched to any gene: 11. The CDR3 loop spans 17 amino acids. The germline V gene has CDR1 SGHTA and CDR2 FQGTGA. The CDR3 sequence is CASSPGPLAGGKDTQYF. For the CDR3, the DNA is TGTGCCAGCAGCCCAGGTCCACTAGCGGGGGGAAAAGATACGCAGTATTTT.

The chain carries TRBV5-1 and TRBJ2-7, with a weak D call TRBD1 (6 bases). The CDR3 runs 16 residues. In germline, CDR1 is SGHRS, CDR2 YFSETQ. V was shortened by 0 bases and J by 5 bases, with 18 bases between the two germline ends. The chain's CDR3 is CASSLGQGLRTDEQYF. DNA for the CDR3: TGCGCCAGCAGCTTGGGGCAGGGGCTAAGAACGGACGAGCAGTACTTC.

The rearrangement joins TRBV14 to TRBJ1-5; D gene unclear. The CDR3 sequence is 14 residues long. Trimming took off 1 base at V and 2 bases at J, with 6 bases between the two ends. Germline-derived CDR1 and CDR2 are SGHDN and FVKESK. DNA for the CDR3: TGTGCCAGCAGCCAAGGGGCAGGCAATCAGCCCCAGCATTTT. Its translation is CASSQGAGNQPQHF.

This clone occurred a few times. The chain combines TRBV7-8 with TRBJ2-7; TRBD1 matches 8 bases. Looked up from germline, CDR1 is SGHVS and CDR2 is FQNEAQ. The CDR3 covers 14 residues. Germline trimming cut 2 bases from V and 4 bases from J; bases unmatched to any gene: 4. CDR3 protein: CASSLRQGLYEQYF. In nucleotides, the CDR3 is TGTGCCAGCAGCTTACGACAGGGGTTGTACGAGCAGTACTTC.

This chain uses TRBV2 with TRBJ1-4; weak D call: TRBD1 (5 bases). The germline V gene has CDR1 SNHLY and CDR2 FYNNEI. This CDR3 has 14 amino acids. V shed 2 bases and J shed 6 bases, with 10 bases lying between them. The CDR3 nucleotides are TGTGCCAGCAGTGAACGGGGGTTTTATGAAAAACTGTTTTTT. Translation: CASSERGFYEKLFF.

The V call is TRBV5-5, the J call TRBJ1-3; D uncertain. This CDR3 contains 17 residues. Germline CDR1 and CDR2: SGHKS and YYEKEE (reference sequence). V was clipped by 3 bases and J by 0 bases, with 16 bases between them. DNA of the CDR3: TGTGCCAGCAGCTCCGGTGGAGGGCGACTCTCTGGAAACACCATATATTTT. Protein product: CASSSGGGRLSGNTIYF. Drawing the rest from reference TRBV5-5 and TRBJ1-3, the complete variable domain is DAGVTQSPTHLIKTRGQQVTLRCSPISGHKSVSWYQQVLGQGPQFIFQYYEKEERGRGNFPDRFSARQFPNYSSELNVNALLLGDSALYLCASSSGGGRLSGNTIYFGEGSWLTVV.

In its sample, this clone was seen once. The chain joins TRBV2 to TRBJ1-4; TRBD1 might be the D (6 bases). CDR3 length equals 16 residues. Looked up from germline, CDR1 is SNHLY and CDR2 is FYNNEI. Deletions cut 5 bases from V and 2 bases from J, with 15 bases between. The CDR3 is CASSTPPGATNEKLFF. The CDR3, as DNA: TGTGCCAGCAGTACCCCCCCAGGGGCCACTAATGAAAAACTGTTTTTT.

This chain joins TRBV6-5 and TRBJ2-3; D remains unclear. Germline V lookup: CDR1 MNHEY, CDR2 SVGAGI. CDR3 length equals 14 residues. V was pared by 7 bases and J by 4 bases, with 15 bases between. CDR3 residues: CASNRRTPADTQYF. As DNA, the CDR3 is TGTGCCAGCAATCGCCGAACACCGGCAGATACGCAGTATTTT.

This sequence joins TRBV6-1 and TRBJ2-7; the D is unclear. CDR1 is MNHNS and CDR2 is SASEGT in the germline V gene. Trimming pared 0 bases from V and 2 bases from J, leaving 8 bases between. This CDR3 is 14 amino acids long. The CDR3 reads CASSEAYYPYEQYF. CDR3 nucleotide sequence: TGTGCCAGCAGTGAAGCTTACTATCCCTACGAGCAGTACTTC.

The chain recombines TRBV10-2 with TRBJ1-1, with a possible D match to TRBD1 (5 bases). This CDR3 spans 15 amino acids. CDR1 and CDR2 (germline): WSHSY, SAAADI. V was pared by 2 bases and J by 4 bases, with 14 bases between. The CDR3 protein is CASSEVTAGSTEAFF. Here the CDR3 DNA reads TGCGCCAGCAGTGAGGTAACGGCAGGGAGCACTGAAGCTTTCTTT.

The chain is built from TRBV27 and TRBJ1-1; TRBD1 is a possible D gene (5 bases). Germline V gene sequence: CDR1 MNHEY, CDR2 SMNVEV (reference sequence). The CDR3 length is 15 residues. Trimming removed 5 bases at V and 1 base at J, with 14 bases between. CDR3 sequence (DNA): TGTGCCAGCAGTAAGATCGGGGCCCAGAACACTGAAGCTTTCTTT. Encoded protein: CASSKIGAQNTEAFF.

This chain connects TRBV6-1 to TRBJ2-7; 14 nucleotides match TRBD2. V was pared by 9 bases and J by 6 bases, with 4 bases of the junction left unmatched. The CDR3 is made up of 13 amino acids. From germline, CDR1 is MNHNS and CDR2 SASEGT. The CDR3 here is CASGTSGRGEQYF. CDR3 nucleotides: TGTGCCAGTGGGACTAGCGGGAGAGGCGAGCAGTACTTC.

V and J are TRBV25-1 and TRBJ2-1, with a weak D call TRBD1 (6 bases). Germline assignment: CDR1 MGHDK and CDR2 SYGVNS. The CDR3 consists of 14 residues. The V end was cut by 7 bases, the J end by 8 bases, with 18 bases between. The CDR3 coding sequence is TGTGCCAGCAAGTCACAGGGAGTGTCCCATGAGCAGTTCTTC. As protein: CASKSQGVSHEQFF.

The rearrangement joins TRBV7-9 to TRBJ1-3; D is unclear. V lost 2 bases to trimming and J lost 0 bases, with 11 bases between them. Germline V gives CDR1 SEHNR, CDR2 FQNEAQ (reference sequence). This CDR3 spans 16 amino acids. CDR3 nucleotide sequence: TGTGCCAGCAGCTTACTACAGCTTGGCTCTGGAAACACCATATATTTT. Its protein product is CASSLLQLGSGNTIYF.

The J gene is TRBJ1-5, the V gene TRBV28; 12 bases fit TRBD1. Per the germline V gene, CDR1 is MDHEN and CDR2 is SYDVKM. The CDR3 has 14 residues. V shed 6 bases, J shed 7 bases, and the junction held 4 bases outside the gene matches. CDR3: CASRGQGARQPQHF. The CDR3 DNA follows: TGTGCCAGCAGGGGACAGGGGGCGCGACAGCCCCAGCATTTT.

The rearrangement links TRBV27 to TRBJ2-7, with D unclear. Germline assignment: CDR1 MNHEY and CDR2 SMNVEV (reference sequence). V was trimmed by 6 bases and J by 3 bases, leaving 12 bases between them. The CDR3 contains 13 residues. In DNA form, the CDR3 reads TGTGCCAGCAGCCCTGCCAAAAACTACGAGCAGTACTTC. It encodes CASSPAKNYEQYF.

The chain uses TRBV6-5 and TRBJ1-1; no firm D call. The CDR3 sequence is 14 residues long. Germline CDR1 and CDR2: MNHEY and SVGAGI. The V end lost 5 bases, the J end lost 4 bases, and 14 bases lay between the germline ends. The CDR3, as DNA: TGTGCCAGCAGTACCACACCCGGGTTCACTGAAGCTTTCTTT. Its protein is CASSTTPGFTEAFF.

CDR3 DNA sequence: TGTGCCAGCATCCCAGCGCGAGTCGGTTATGAAAAACTGTTTTTT. It specifies CASIPARVGYEKLFF. The chain has TRBV6-6 and TRBJ1-4, with D uncertain. CDR1 is MNHNY, CDR2 SVGAGI, per germline (reference sequence). V lost 7 bases, J lost 6 bases, and 18 bases lay in between. This CDR3 is 15 amino acids long.